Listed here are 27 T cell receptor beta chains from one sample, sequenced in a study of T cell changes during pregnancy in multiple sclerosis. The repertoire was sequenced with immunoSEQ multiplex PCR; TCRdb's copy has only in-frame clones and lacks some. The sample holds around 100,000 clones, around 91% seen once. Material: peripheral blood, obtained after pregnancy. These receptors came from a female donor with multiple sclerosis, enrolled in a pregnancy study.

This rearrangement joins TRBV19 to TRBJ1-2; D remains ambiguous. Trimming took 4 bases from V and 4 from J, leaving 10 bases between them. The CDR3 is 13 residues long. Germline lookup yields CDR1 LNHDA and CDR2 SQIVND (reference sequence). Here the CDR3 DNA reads TGTGCCAGTAGTAGGTGGGAGTCCTATGGCTACACCTTC. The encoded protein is CASSRWESYGYTF. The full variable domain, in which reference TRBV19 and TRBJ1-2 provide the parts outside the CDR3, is DGGITQSPKYLFRKEGQNVTLSCEQNLNHDAMYWYRQDPGQGLRLIYYSQIVNDFQKGDIAEGYSVSREKKESFPLTVTSAQKNPTAFYLCASSRWESYGYTFGSGTRLTVV.

The CDR3 DNA follows: TGTGCCAGCACCATAGCAGGGGGCCGGTATGAAAAACTGTTTTTT. It encodes CASTIAGGRYEKLFF. V gene TRBV28 combines with J gene TRBJ1-4; 8 bases align to TRBD1. V dropped 7 bases and J dropped 6; count of bases not matched to a gene: 10. The germline V gene has CDR1 MDHEN and CDR2 SYDVKM. The CDR3 consists of 15 residues.

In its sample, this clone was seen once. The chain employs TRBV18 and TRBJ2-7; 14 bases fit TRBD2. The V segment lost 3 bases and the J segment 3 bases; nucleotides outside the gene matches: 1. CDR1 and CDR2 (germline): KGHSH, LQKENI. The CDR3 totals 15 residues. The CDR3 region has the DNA TGTGCCAGCTCACCCGGGACTAGCGGGGGCTACGAGCAGTACTTC. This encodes CASSPGTSGGYEQYF.

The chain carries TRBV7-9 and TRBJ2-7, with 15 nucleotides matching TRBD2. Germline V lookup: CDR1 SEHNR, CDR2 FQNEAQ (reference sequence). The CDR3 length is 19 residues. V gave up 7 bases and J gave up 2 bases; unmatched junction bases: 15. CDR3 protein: CASTVLPGLAGGRPYEQYF. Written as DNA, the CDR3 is TGTGCCAGCACCGTTCTCCCGGGACTAGCGGGGGGCCGACCCTACGAGCAGTACTTC.

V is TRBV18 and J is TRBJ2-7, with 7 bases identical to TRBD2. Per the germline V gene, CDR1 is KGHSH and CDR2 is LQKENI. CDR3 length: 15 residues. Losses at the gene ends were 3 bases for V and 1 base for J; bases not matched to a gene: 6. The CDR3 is CASSPPGEGSYEQYF. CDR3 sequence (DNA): TGTGCCAGCTCACCCCCGGGGGAGGGGTCCTACGAGCAGTACTTC.

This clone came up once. As DNA, the CDR3 is TGTGCCAGCAGCTTAGGGACTAGCGGGGTCCTCGGGGAGACCCAGTACTTC. Protein product: CASSLGTSGVLGETQYF. This chain links TRBV7-2 with TRBJ2-5; 12 bases line up with TRBD2. CDR1 and CDR2 from the germline V gene are SGHTA and FQGNSA. With V trimmed by 1 base and J by 5 bases, 8 bases remained unmatched. This CDR3 spans 17 amino acids.

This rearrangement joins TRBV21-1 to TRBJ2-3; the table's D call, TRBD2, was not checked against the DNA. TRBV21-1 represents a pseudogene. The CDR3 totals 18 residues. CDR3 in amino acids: CASTKGVSEVFGTDTQYF. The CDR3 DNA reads TGTGCCAGCACCAAGGGCGTTAGCGAGGTATTCGGCACAGATACGCAGTATTTT.

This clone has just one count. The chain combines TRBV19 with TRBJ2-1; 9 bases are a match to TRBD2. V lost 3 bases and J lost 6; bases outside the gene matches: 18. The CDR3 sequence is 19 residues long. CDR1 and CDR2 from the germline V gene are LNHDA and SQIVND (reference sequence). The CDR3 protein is CASSISGRRGARWANEQFF. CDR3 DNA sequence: TGTGCCAGTAGTATTAGCGGGAGACGCGGGGCGAGGTGGGCCAATGAGCAGTTCTTC.

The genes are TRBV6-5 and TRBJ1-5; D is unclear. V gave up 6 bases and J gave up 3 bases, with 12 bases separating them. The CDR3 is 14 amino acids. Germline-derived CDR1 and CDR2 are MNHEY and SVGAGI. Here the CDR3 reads CASSTLRDNQPQHF. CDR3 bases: TGTGCCAGCAGCACCCTCCGGGACAATCAGCCCCAGCATTTT.

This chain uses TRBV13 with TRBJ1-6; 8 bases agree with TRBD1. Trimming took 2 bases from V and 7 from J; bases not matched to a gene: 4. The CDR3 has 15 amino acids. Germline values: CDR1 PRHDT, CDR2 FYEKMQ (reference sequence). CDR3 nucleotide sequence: TGTGCCAGCAGCTTAAGACAGGGGTTCAATTCACCCCTCCACTTT. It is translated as CASSLRQGFNSPLHF.

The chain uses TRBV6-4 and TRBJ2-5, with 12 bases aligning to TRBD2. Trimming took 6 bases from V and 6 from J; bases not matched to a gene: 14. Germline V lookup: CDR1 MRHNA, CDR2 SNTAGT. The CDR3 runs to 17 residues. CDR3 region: CASRDEAGLAGKKTQYF. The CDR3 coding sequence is TGTGCCAGCAGGGATGAAGCGGGACTAGCGGGTAAAAAGACCCAGTACTTC.

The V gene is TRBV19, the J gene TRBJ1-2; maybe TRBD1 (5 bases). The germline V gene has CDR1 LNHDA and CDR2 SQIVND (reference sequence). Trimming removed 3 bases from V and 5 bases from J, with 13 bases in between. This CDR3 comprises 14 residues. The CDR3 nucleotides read TGTGCCAGTAGTATCGAAGGGACTGTATATGGCTACACCTTC. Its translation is CASSIEGTVYGYTF.

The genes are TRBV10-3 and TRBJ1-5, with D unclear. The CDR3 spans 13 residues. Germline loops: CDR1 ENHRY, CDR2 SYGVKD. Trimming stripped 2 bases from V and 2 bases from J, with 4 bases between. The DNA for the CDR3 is TGTGCCATCAGTGAGGGGCGCAATCAGCCCCAGCATTTT. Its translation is CAISEGRNQPQHF.

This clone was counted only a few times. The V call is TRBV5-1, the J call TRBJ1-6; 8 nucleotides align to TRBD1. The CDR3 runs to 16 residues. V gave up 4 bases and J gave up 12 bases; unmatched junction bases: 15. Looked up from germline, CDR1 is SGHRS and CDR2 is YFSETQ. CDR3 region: CASSVQGGPGRGPLHF. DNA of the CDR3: TGCGCCAGCAGCGTACAGGGGGGCCCCGGGAGAGGACCCCTCCACTTT.

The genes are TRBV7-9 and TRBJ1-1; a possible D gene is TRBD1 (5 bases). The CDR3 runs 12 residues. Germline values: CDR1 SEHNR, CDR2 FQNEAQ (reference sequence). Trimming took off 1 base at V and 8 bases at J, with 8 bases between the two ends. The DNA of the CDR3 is TGTGCCAGCAGCTTAGGGGGCAGCGAAGCTTTCTTT. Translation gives CASSLGGSEAFF.

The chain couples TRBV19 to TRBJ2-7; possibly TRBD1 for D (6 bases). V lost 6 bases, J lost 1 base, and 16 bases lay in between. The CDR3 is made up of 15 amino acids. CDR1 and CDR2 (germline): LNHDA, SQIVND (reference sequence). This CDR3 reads CASRSDRERSYEQYF. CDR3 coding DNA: TGTGCCAGTAGATCGGACAGAGAGCGATCCTACGAGCAGTACTTC.

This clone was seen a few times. The CDR3 region is CASTKLGNQPQHF. For the CDR3, the DNA is TGTGCCAGCACCAAACTAGGCAATCAGCCCCAGCATTTT. The gene calls are TRBV5-8 and TRBJ1-5; no clear D gene. Trimming pared 6 bases from V and 2 bases from J, leaving 9 bases between. The CDR3 spans 13 residues. Germline loops: CDR1 SGHTS, CDR2 YDEGEE.

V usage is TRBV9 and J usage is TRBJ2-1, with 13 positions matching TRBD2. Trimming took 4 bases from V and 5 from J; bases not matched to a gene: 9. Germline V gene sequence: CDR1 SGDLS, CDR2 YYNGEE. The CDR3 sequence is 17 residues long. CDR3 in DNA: TGTGCCAGCAGCACCCGACTAGCGGGAGGTCTCAACAATGAGCAGTTCTTC. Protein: CASSTRLAGGLNNEQFF. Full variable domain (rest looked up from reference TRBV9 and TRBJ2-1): DSGVTQTPKHLITATGQRVTLRCSPRSGDLSVYWYQQSLDQGLQFLIQYYNGEERAKGNILERFSAQQFPDLHSELNLSSLELGDSALYFCASSTRLAGGLNNEQFFGPGTRLTVL.

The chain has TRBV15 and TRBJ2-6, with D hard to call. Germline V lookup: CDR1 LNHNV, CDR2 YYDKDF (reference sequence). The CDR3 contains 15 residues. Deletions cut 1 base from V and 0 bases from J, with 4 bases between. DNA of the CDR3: TGTGCCACCAGCAGAGCGAGCTCTGGGGCCAACGTCCTGACTTTC. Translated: CATSRASSGANVLTF.

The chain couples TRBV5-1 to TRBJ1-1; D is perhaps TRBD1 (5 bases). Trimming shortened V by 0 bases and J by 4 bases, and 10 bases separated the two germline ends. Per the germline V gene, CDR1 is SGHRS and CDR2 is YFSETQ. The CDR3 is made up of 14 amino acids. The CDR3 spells CASSLDPGGTEAFF. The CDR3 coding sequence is TGCGCCAGCAGCTTGGACCCGGGGGGCACTGAAGCTTTCTTT.

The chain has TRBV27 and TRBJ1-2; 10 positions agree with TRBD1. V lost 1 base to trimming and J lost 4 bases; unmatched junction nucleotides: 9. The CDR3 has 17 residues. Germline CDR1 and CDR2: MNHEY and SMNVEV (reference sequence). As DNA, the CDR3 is TGTGCCAGCAGTTTATACAGCGGGACAGGGGTCTTCTATGGCTACACCTTC. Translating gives CASSLYSGTGVFYGYTF.

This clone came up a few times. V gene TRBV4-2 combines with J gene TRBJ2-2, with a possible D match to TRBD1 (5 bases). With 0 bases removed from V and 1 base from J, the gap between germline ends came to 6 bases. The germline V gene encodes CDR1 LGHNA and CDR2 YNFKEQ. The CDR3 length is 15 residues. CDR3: CASSQDGQNTGELFF. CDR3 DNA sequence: TGTGCCAGCAGCCAAGACGGACAGAACACCGGGGAGCTGTTTTTT.

The CDR3 spells CASSSSDSREQYF. The CDR3 DNA follows: TGTGCCAGCTCGTCCTCGGACAGCCGCGAGCAGTACTTC. V gene TRBV18 combines with J gene TRBJ2-7; D possibly corresponds to TRBD1 (6 bases). Trimming pared 6 bases from V and 6 bases from J, leaving 15 bases between. This CDR3 is built from 13 residues. Per germline, CDR1 KGHSH and CDR2 LQKENI.

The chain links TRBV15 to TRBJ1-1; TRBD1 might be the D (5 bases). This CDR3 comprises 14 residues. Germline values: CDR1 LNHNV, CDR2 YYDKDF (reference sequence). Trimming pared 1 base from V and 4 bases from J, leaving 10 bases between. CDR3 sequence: CATSRGGGVTEAFF. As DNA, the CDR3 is TGTGCCACCAGCAGAGGGGGGGGAGTCACTGAAGCTTTCTTT.

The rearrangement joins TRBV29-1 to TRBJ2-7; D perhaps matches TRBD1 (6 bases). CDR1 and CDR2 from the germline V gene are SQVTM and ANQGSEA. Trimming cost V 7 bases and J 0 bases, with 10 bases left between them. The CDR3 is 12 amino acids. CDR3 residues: CSAWTASYEQYF. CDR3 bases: TGCAGCGCCTGGACAGCCTCCTACGAGCAGTACTTC.

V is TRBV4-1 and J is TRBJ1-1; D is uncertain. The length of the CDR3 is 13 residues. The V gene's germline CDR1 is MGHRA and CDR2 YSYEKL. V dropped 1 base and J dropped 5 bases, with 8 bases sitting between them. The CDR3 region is CASSQGGWTEAFF. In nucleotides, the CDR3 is TGCGCCAGCAGCCAAGGAGGATGGACTGAAGCTTTCTTT.

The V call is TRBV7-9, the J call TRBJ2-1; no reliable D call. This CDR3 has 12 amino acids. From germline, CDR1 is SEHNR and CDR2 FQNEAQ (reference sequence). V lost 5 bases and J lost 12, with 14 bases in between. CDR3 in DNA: TGTGCCAGCAGCCCGGATGGGCACGGGCAGTTCTTC. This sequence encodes CASSPDGHGQFF. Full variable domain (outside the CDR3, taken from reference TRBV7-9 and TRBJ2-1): DTGVSQNPRHKITKRGQNVTFRCDPISEHNRLYWYRQTLGQGPEFLTYFQNEAQLEKSRLLSDRFSAERPKGSFSTLEIQRTEQGDSAMYLCASSPDGHGQFFGPGTRLTVL.